This T cell receptor beta chain was sequenced for a study of vaccination and CD4 T cells after COVID-19. Stated treatment: roughly ten-day PBMC culture with coronavirus spike peptide pools or control peptides (ViraFEST assay). By sample fraction, this clonotype is medium-sized (0.01 to 0.1%). Its specificity is not known. The study sequenced cultured CD4+ T cell DNA using the Oncomine TCR Beta short-read assay. The template was genomic DNA from cultured CD4+ T cells. TCRdb processed the PCR reads anew with MiXCR; each CDR3 protein has one entry. The table has 12,000 or so distinct CDR3 sequences, around 20% seen once. Sequences were derived from CD4+ T cells from blood, cultured in vitro, sampled before SARS-CoV-2 vaccination. This TCR came from a human donor who received a COVID-19 vaccine.

CDR3 sequence reads: CASSDPGLVSDTQYF. The CDR3 coding sequence is TGTGCCAGCAGTGACCCGGGACTAGTGTCAGATACGCAGTATTTT. The chain is built from TRBV2 and TRBJ2-3, with 8 bases aligning to TRBD2. Losses at the gene ends were 3 bases for V and 4 bases for J; bases not matched to a gene: 6. Germline lookup yields CDR1 SNHLY and CDR2 FYNNEI. The CDR3 extends over 15 amino acids. Supplemented by reference TRBV2 and TRBJ2-3, the full variable domain reads EPEVTQTPSHQVTQMGQEVILRCVPISNHLYFYWYRQILGQKVEFLVSFYNNEISEKSEIFDDQFSVERPDGSNFTLKIRSTKLEDSAMYFCASSDPGLVSDTQYFGPGTRLTVL.